A single sample gave rise to the 13 T cell receptor beta chains below, sequenced in a study of monozygotic twins with inflammatory bowel disease. TCRdb re-called the 5' RACE reads and shows each CDR3 protein once, DNA omitted. The ten most abundant clones cover 12% of a sample with approximately 100,000 distinct CDR3 sequences. Sequenced material: blood. The receptors come from a human donor with ulcerative colitis or Crohn's disease, or a healthy co-twin of an affected twin (not recorded which).

The gene calls are TRBV20-1 and TRBJ1-4. The CDR3 runs 15 residues. The germline V gene has CDR1 DFQATT and CDR2 SNEGSKA (reference sequence). CDR3 protein: CSARANQPQNEKLFF.

V and J are TRBV25-1 and TRBJ2-3; TCRdb designates TRBD1, a call that cannot be tested without DNA. The CDR3 has 14 residues. Germline V gene data show CDR1 as MGHDK and CDR2 as SYGVNS. The CDR3 reads CASSSGQGADTQYF. Full variable domain (rest looked up from reference TRBV25-1 and TRBJ2-3): EADIYQTPRYLVIGTGKKITLECSQTMGHDKMYWYQQDPGMELHLIHYSYGVNSTEKGDLSSESTVSRIRTEHFPLTLESARPSHTSQYLCASSSGQGADTQYFGPGTRLTVL.

This chain connects TRBV28 to TRBJ1-6; there is no DNA to check the TCRdb D call of TRBD1. CDR1 is MDHEN, CDR2 SYDVKM, per germline. The CDR3 contains 14 residues. This CDR3 is CASARGDDYSPLHF.

The chain joins TRBV2 to TRBJ2-5; TCRdb reports TRBD1, a call that lacks DNA to check it against. The germline gives CDR1 SNHLY, CDR2 FYNNEI. The CDR3 is 13 residues long. CDR3 amino acids: CASTPDRAKTQYF.

The chain couples TRBV10-3 to TRBJ2-1; the TCRdb D gene call, TRBD1, has no DNA to confirm it. The CDR3 runs to 13 residues. Germline CDR1 ENHRY, CDR2 SYGVKD. The CDR3 protein is CAISGGNYNEQFF.

V and J are TRBV2 and TRBJ2-2; TCRdb gives TRBD1 as the D gene, but with no DNA this cannot be confirmed. CDR3 size: 16 residues. Per germline, CDR1 SNHLY and CDR2 FYNNEI. This chain's CDR3 is CASSESIPGGPGELFF.

The chain couples TRBV12-3 or TRBV12-4 to TRBJ1-1. The CDR3 is made up of 14 amino acids. The CDR3 spells CASSSRLWGTEAFF.

V gene TRBV7-9 combines with J gene TRBJ1-3; TCRdb lists TRBD1, though no DNA is available to test this call. This CDR3 comprises 13 residues. Per the germline V gene, CDR1 is SEHNR and CDR2 is FQNEAQ (reference sequence). The CDR3 protein is CATGRDSGNTIYF.

The chain carries TRBV20-1 and TRBJ1-1; checking the TCRdb D call of TRBD1 is not possible without DNA. Looked up from germline, CDR1 is DFQATT and CDR2 is SNEGSKA (reference sequence). CDR3 length: 14 amino acids. CDR3 region: CSAREGGERTEAFF.

The gene calls are TRBV20-1 and TRBJ2-7; there is no DNA to check the TCRdb D call of TRBD1. Germline CDR1 is DFQATT and CDR2 is SNEGSKA (reference sequence). The CDR3 consists of 14 residues. The CDR3 reads CSASPLGVTYEQYF.

This sequence joins TRBV7-2 and TRBJ1-3. Germline V gene data show CDR1 as SGHTA and CDR2 as FQGNSA. CDR3 length equals 13 residues. Here the CDR3 reads CASSTEAGNTIYF. Looking up the rest from reference TRBV7-2 and TRBJ1-3 gives the full variable domain: GAGVSQSPSNKVTEKGKDVELRCDPISGHTALYWYRQSLGQGLEFLIYFQGNSAPDKSGLPSDRFSAERTGGSVSTLTIQRTQQEDSAVYLCASSTEAGNTIYFGEGSWLTVV.

The genes are TRBV6-1 and TRBJ1-4. Germline V gene data show CDR1 as MNHNS and CDR2 as SASEGT. The CDR3 totals 15 residues. The CDR3 sequence: CASSEPDGVGEKLFF.

CDR3 sequence reads: CASSHYTEAFF. This chain joins TRBV14 and TRBJ1-1. The CDR3 runs to 11 residues. CDR1 and CDR2 from the germline V gene are SGHDN and FVKESK.